These T cell receptor beta chains were read from a single sample in a study of T cell responses to AZD1222 COVID-19 vaccine. Sequencing used immunoSEQ multiplex PCR; TCRdb keeps in-frame clones, though not all of them. The data hold about 150,000 clones, with roughly nine tenths observed a single time. The sample in question was peripheral blood, obtained after recovery from COVID-19. These receptor sequences come from an adult who had recovered from COVID-19. CDR3s include the opening cysteine and the closing phenylalanine or tryptophan. Each record gives: clone size, J gene, V gene, D gene, CDR3 protein, CDR3 DNA. D genes are given only for firm matches. Part of the rows lack a size; the others show once, few, many or a class for expanded clones.

size: NA
J: TRBJ2-2
V: TRBV5-4
D: NA
CDR3: CASSLSDAGELFF
DNA: TGTGCCAGCAGCTTAAGCGATGCCGGGGAGCTGTTTTTT

size: NA
J: TRBJ2-5
V: TRBV5-1
D: NA
CDR3: CASREQETQYF
DNA: TGCGCCAGCAGAGAGCAAGAGACCCAGTACTTC

size: NA
J: TRBJ2-7
V: TRBV7-7
D: NA
CDR3: CASSLVPIYEQYF
DNA: TGTGCCAGCAGCTTAGTACCAATCTACGAGCAGTACTTC

size: NA
J: TRBJ2-2
V: TRBV10-1
D: NA
CDR3: CASSEGSGAVTGELFF
DNA: TGCGCCAGCAGTGAAGGGTCAGGGGCGGTCACCGGGGAGCTGTTTTTT

size: NA
J: TRBJ1-4
V: TRBV28
D: NA
CDR3: CASEGSNEKLFF
DNA: TGTGCCAGCGAAGGGTCTAATGAAAAACTGTTTTTT

size: once
J: TRBJ1-6
V: TRBV7-3
D: NA
CDR3: CASSLRGDHNSPLHF
DNA: TGTGCCAGCAGCTTAAGAGGGGATCATAATTCACCCCTCCACTTT

size: once
J: TRBJ1-5
V: TRBV6-1
D: NA
CDR3: CASSERRVNQPQHF
DNA: TGTGCCAGCAGTGAAAGGAGGGTCAATCAGCCCCAGCATTTT

size: NA
J: TRBJ1-1
V: TRBV6-5
D: NA
CDR3: CASSQQDYTEAFF
DNA: TGTGCCAGCAGCCAACAGGACTACACTGAAGCTTTCTTT

size: NA
J: TRBJ1-4
V: TRBV15
D: TRBD1
CDR3: CATSRPRQGKDEKLFF
DNA: TGTGCCACCAGCAGACCCAGACAGGGAAAAGATGAAAAACTGTTTTTT

size: NA
J: TRBJ2-3
V: TRBV7-9
D: NA
CDR3: CASSSPQASVGTDTQYF
DNA: TGTGCCAGCAGCTCCCCCCAGGCCAGCGTGGGCACAGATACGCAGTATTTT

size: NA
J: TRBJ1-3
V: TRBV4-1
D: NA
CDR3: CASSQDPILGGNTIYF
DNA: TGCGCCAGCAGCCAAGATCCCATCCTGGGAGGAAACACCATATATTTT

size: NA
J: TRBJ2-1
V: TRBV19
D: NA
CDR3: CASRDFDEQFF
DNA: TGTGCCAGTAGAGACTTCGATGAGCAGTTCTTC

size: once
J: TRBJ1-2
V: TRBV5-1
D: TRBD1
CDR3: CASSLDRGYGGYTF
DNA: TGCGCCAGCAGCTTGGACAGGGGGTATGGTGGCTACACCTTC

size: NA
J: TRBJ2-7
V: TRBV9
D: NA
CDR3: CASSGRGAEQYF
DNA: TGTGCCAGCAGCGGCAGGGGCGCCGAGCAGTACTTC

size: NA
J: TRBJ2-7
V: TRBV19
D: NA
CDR3: CASSIGESMRYEQYF
DNA: TGTGCCAGTAGTATAGGGGAGAGTATGCGTTACGAGCAGTACTTC

size: NA
J: TRBJ2-1
V: TRBV5-1
D: TRBD1
CDR3: CASSQGQTSTNEQFF
DNA: TGCGCCAGCAGCCAGGGACAGACCTCCACCAATGAGCAGTTCTTC

size: NA
J: TRBJ2-7
V: TRBV27
D: TRBD1
CDR3: CASSPDRTYEQYF
DNA: TGTGCCAGCAGTCCGGACAGGACCTACGAGCAGTACTTC

size: NA
J: TRBJ1-1
V: TRBV27
D: NA
CDR3: CASSSYTLTTGRAFF
DNA: TGTGCCAGCAGTTCATACACCCTCACAACAGGGAGGGCTTTCTTT

size: NA
J: TRBJ2-3
V: TRBV3-1/TRBV3-2
D: NA
CDR3: CASSQDSTDTQYF
DNA: TGTGCCAGCAGCCAAGATAGTACAGATACGCAGTATTTT

size: NA
J: TRBJ2-7
V: TRBV29-1
D: NA
CDR3: CSVHQGSQAPYEQYF
DNA: TGCAGCGTCCACCAGGGTTCACAGGCCCCCTACGAGCAGTACTTC

size: NA
J: TRBJ2-5
V: TRBV6-5
D: TRBD2
CDR3: CASSKLAGGQETQYF
DNA: TGTGCCAGCAGTAAACTAGCGGGGGGGCAAGAGACCCAGTACTTC

size: NA
J: TRBJ1-4
V: TRBV5-1
D: TRBD1
CDR3: CASRGTGREKLFF
DNA: TGCGCCAGCCGAGGGACAGGGAGGGAAAAACTGTTTTTT

size: NA
J: TRBJ1-3
V: TRBV27
D: NA
CDR3: CASSAVSGNTIYF
DNA: TGTGCCAGCAGCGCGGTGTCAGGAAACACCATATATTTT

size: NA
J: TRBJ1-2
V: TRBV5-4
D: NA
CDR3: CASSPQVGYGYTF
DNA: TGTGCCAGCAGCCCTCAGGTCGGATATGGCTACACCTTC

size: NA
J: TRBJ2-7
V: TRBV5-6
D: TRBD2
CDR3: CASPIAQGLASRGRYEQYF
DNA: TGTGCCAGCCCTATCGCCCAGGGACTAGCGTCAAGGGGGAGGTACGAGCAGTACTTC

size: NA
J: TRBJ1-1
V: TRBV7-8
D: NA
CDR3: CASSLARVSVNTEAFF
DNA: TGTGCCAGCAGCTTAGCGCGGGTTTCCGTGAACACTGAAGCTTTCTTT

size: once
J: TRBJ1-1
V: TRBV12-3/TRBV12-4
D: NA
CDR3: CASSSSGAHAFF
DNA: TGTGCCAGCAGTTCCTCCGGGGCACACGCTTTCTTT

size: NA
J: TRBJ1-1
V: TRBV28
D: NA
CDR3: CASSLFGTENTEAFF
DNA: TGTGCCAGCAGTTTATTCGGGACGGAGAACACTGAAGCTTTCTTT

size: NA
J: TRBJ1-1
V: TRBV29-1
D: NA
CDR3: CSVVARGGTEAFF
DNA: TGCAGCGTTGTGGCCAGGGGAGGCACTGAAGCTTTCTTT

size: NA
J: TRBJ1-2
V: TRBV5-1
D: NA
CDR3: CASSLELGNGYTF
DNA: TGCGCCAGCAGCTTGGAGCTGGGTAATGGCTACACCTTC

size: NA
J: TRBJ1-1
V: TRBV7-2
D: NA
CDR3: CASSLGVGGVAFF
DNA: TGTGCCAGCAGCTTAGGAGTAGGGGGGGTGGCTTTCTTT

size: NA
J: TRBJ2-7
V: TRBV9
D: TRBD1
CDR3: CASSVYDRGYEQYF
DNA: TGTGCCAGCAGCGTATATGACAGGGGCTACGAGCAGTACTTC

size: NA
J: TRBJ2-1
V: TRBV4-1
D: TRBD1
CDR3: CASSQRGQGDNEQFF
DNA: TGCGCCAGCAGCCAACGGGGCCAGGGGGATAATGAGCAGTTCTTC

size: NA
J: TRBJ1-6
V: TRBV28
D: NA
CDR3: CASSRGQPDSPLHF
DNA: TGTGCCAGCAGTAGGGGACAACCAGATTCACCCCTCCACTTT

size: NA
J: TRBJ2-1
V: TRBV28
D: NA
CDR3: CASIPRRGERYNEQFF
DNA: TGTGCCAGCATTCCCCGGCGGGGAGAGAGGTACAATGAGCAGTTCTTC

size: NA
J: TRBJ1-2
V: TRBV6-1
D: NA
CDR3: CASSDYYGYTF
DNA: TGTGCCAGCAGTGATTACTATGGCTACACCTTC

size: NA
J: TRBJ2-7
V: TRBV7-6
D: NA
CDR3: CASSQAGTEQYF
DNA: TGTGCCAGCAGCCAGGCGGGAACCGAGCAGTACTTC

size: NA
J: TRBJ1-6
V: TRBV6-5
D: TRBD1
CDR3: CASSWGTGDNSPLHF
DNA: TGTGCCAGCAGTTGGGGGACAGGGGATAATTCACCCCTCCACTTT

size: NA
J: TRBJ2-3
V: TRBV5-6
D: NA
CDR3: CASSLRGGSTDTQYF
DNA: TGTGCCAGCAGCTTAAGAGGGGGTAGCACAGATACGCAGTATTTT

size: NA
J: TRBJ1-1
V: TRBV5-1
D: NA
CDR3: CASSSSGGGEVTEAFF
DNA: TGCGCCAGCAGCTCCTCCGGCGGGGGTGAGGTCACTGAAGCTTTCTTT

size: NA
J: TRBJ2-2
V: TRBV5-1
D: TRBD1
CDR3: CASSFPRTGDTGELFF
DNA: TGCGCCAGCAGCTTCCCTAGGACAGGGGACACCGGGGAGCTGTTTTTT

size: NA
J: TRBJ2-7
V: TRBV19
D: NA
CDR3: CASKPRWQGLYEQYF
DNA: TGTGCCAGTAAGCCCCGGTGGCAGGGGTTGTACGAGCAGTACTTC

size: NA
J: TRBJ2-7
V: TRBV5-1
D: NA
CDR3: CASSSGTSYEQYF
DNA: TGCGCCAGCAGCTCCGGGACTTCCTACGAGCAGTACTTC

size: NA
J: TRBJ1-4
V: TRBV6-5
D: NA
CDR3: CASSYAGGNEKLFF
DNA: TGTGCCAGCAGTTACGCAGGTGGGAATGAAAAACTGTTTTTT

size: NA
J: TRBJ1-1
V: TRBV20-1
D: NA
CDR3: CSATGTLAFF
DNA: TGCAGTGCCACGGGGACTCTGGCTTTCTTT

size: once
J: TRBJ1-5
V: TRBV15
D: NA
CDR3: CATRDSDSNQPQHF
DNA: TGTGCCACCAGAGACTCGGATAGCAATCAGCCCCAGCATTTT